This T cell receptor (beta chain) was found in a study of tumor and adjacent non-tumor tissue in lung cancer. Study background: The cohort had around twelve adenocarcinoma, 2 squamous cell and 1 small cell patients. Each sample yielded 3.9 million or so productive TCRbeta reads on average. Study-level results: TCR diversity was significantly greater in tumor than normal lung tissue. Tumor TCR diversity, when higher, was linked to shorter survival.

RNA was extracted from bulk tissue without any cell sorting. More than 3 cm separated this lung sample from the edge of the tumor. Details on this clonotype: Its cognate antigen is unknown.

The library came from three nested PCR rounds adapted from ARM-PCR protocols. TCRdb reprocessed the multiplex PCR reads with MiXCR, giving one entry per CDR3 protein. The sample lists 60,000 to 85,000 distinct CDR3 sequences, around 76% occurring once. Looked up from germline, CDR1 is DFQATT and CDR2 is SNEGSKA (reference sequence). CDR3 length equals 15 residues. Trimming left V 6 bases short and J 5 bases short, with 20 bases between. The chain links TRBV20-1 to TRBJ1-5; no firm D call. The sample consisted of distant non-tumor lung tissue. The sequence was obtained from a man in his fifties or sixties with non-small cell lung cancer. The CDR3 region is CSAEIPLRTYQPQHF. The CDR3 region has the DNA TGCAGTGCGGAAATTCCCCTCCGCACCTATCAGCCCCAGCATTTT.